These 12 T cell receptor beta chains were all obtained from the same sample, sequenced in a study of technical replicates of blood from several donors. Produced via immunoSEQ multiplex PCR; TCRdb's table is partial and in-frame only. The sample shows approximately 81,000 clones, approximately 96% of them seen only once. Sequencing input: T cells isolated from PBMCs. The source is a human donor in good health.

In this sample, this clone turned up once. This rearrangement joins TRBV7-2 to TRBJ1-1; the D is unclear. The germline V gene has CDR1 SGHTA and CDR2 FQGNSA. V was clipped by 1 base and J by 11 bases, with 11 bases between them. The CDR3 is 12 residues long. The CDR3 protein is CASSLGSSRAFF. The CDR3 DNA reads TGTGCCAGCAGCTTAGGTAGTTCTCGGGCTTTCTTT.

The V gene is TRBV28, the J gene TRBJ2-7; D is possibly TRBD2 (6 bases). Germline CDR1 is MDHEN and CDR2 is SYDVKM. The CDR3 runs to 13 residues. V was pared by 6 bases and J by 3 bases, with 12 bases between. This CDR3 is CASRTRPVYEQYF. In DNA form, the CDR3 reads TGTGCCAGCAGGACTAGACCGGTCTACGAGCAGTACTTC.

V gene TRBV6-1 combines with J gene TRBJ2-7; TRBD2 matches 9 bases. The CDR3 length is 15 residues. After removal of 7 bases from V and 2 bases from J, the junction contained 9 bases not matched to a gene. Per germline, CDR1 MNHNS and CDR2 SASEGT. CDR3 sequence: CASIFLAGPTYEQYF. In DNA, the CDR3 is TGTGCCAGCATTTTCCTAGCGGGGCCGACCTACGAGCAGTACTTC.

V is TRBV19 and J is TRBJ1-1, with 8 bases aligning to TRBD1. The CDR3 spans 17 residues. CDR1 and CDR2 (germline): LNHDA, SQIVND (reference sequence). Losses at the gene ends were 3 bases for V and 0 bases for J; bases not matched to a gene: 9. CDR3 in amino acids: CASSIPPPDRVNTEAFF. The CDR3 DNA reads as TGTGCCAGTAGTATCCCTCCCCCGGACAGGGTGAACACTGAAGCTTTCTTT.

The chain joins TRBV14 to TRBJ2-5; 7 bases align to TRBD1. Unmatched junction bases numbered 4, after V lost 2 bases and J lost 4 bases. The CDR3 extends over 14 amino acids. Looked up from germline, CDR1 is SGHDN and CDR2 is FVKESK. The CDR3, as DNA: TGTGCCAGCAGCCAACTGGGACAGCCAGAGACCCAGTACTTC. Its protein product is CASSQLGQPETQYF.

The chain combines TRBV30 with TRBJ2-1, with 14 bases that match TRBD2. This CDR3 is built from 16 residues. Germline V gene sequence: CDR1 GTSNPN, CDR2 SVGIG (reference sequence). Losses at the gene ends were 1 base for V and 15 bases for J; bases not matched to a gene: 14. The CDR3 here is CAWSAPGLAGGRMSFF. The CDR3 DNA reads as TGTGCCTGGAGTGCCCCCGGACTAGCGGGAGGTCGGATGTCGTTCTTC.

CDR3 in DNA: TGTGCCAGCAGTGGCGTTTGGGGACTCCCTAACTCTGGGGCCAACGTCCTGACTTTC. This codes for CASSGVWGLPNSGANVLTF. This chain uses TRBV28 with TRBJ2-6; tentatively, D is TRBD2 (6 bases). The V gene's germline CDR1 is MDHEN and CDR2 SYDVKM. CDR3 length: 19 amino acids. V lost 5 bases and J 0 bases, leaving 20 bases between the germline ends.

The CDR3 region has the DNA TGTGCCTGGGGGGACTCCGCCTCCGAGCAGTACTTC. This codes for CAWGDSASEQYF. J is TRBJ2-7 and V is TRBV30; D possibly corresponds to TRBD2 (6 bases). Trimming removed 5 bases at V and 6 bases at J, with 14 bases between. There are 12 residues in the CDR3. Looked up from germline, CDR1 is GTSNPN and CDR2 is SVGIG (reference sequence).

Here the CDR3 reads CASSYGTQTDTQYF. In nucleotides, the CDR3 is TGTGCCAGCAGCTACGGGACTCAAACAGATACGCAGTATTTT. This rearrangement joins TRBV7-2 to TRBJ2-3, with D possibly matching TRBD2 (6 bases). From germline, CDR1 is SGHTA and CDR2 FQGNSA. Trimming pared 4 bases from V and 3 bases from J, leaving 11 bases between. The CDR3 loop spans 14 amino acids.

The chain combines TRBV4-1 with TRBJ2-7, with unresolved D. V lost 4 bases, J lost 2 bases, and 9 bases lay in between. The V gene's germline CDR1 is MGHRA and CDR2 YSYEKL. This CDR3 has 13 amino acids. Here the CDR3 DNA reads TGCGCCAGCAGCCTTACTACCACCTACGAGCAGTACTTC. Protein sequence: CASSLTTTYEQYF.

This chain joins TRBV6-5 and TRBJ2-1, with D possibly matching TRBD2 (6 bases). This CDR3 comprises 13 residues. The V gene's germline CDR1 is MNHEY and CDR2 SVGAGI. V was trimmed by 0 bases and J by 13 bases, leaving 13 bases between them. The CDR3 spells CASSYSREWVQFF. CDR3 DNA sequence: TGTGCCAGCAGTTACTCACGGGAGTGGGTACAGTTCTTC.

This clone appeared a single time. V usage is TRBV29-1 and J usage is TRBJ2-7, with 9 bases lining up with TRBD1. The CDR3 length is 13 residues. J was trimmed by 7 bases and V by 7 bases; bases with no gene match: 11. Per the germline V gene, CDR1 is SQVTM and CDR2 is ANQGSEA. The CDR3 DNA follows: TGCAGCGCCGTGCGGGGACAGGGAAGTGAGCAGTACTTC. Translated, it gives CSAVRGQGSEQYF.